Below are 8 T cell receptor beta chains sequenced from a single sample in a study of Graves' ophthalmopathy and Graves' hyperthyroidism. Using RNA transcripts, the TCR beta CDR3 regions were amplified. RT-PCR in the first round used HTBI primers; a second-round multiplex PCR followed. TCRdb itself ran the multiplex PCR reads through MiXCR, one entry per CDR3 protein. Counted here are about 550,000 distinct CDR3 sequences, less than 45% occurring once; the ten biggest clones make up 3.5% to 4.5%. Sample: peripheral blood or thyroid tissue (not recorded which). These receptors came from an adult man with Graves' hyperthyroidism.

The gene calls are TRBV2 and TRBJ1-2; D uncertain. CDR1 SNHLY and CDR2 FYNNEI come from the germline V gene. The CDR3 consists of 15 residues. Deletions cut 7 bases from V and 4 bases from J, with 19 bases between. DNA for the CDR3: TGTGCCAGCAAATTCACCAGTTCAAGTGCCTATGGCTACACCTTC. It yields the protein CASKFTSSSAYGYTF.

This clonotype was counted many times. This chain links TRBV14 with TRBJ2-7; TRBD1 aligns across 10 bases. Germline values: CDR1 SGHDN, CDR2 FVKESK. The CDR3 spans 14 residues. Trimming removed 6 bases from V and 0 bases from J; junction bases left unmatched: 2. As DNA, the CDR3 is TGTGCCAGCAGTCGGACAGGGGGCTCCTACGAGCAGTACTTC. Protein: CASSRTGGSYEQYF.

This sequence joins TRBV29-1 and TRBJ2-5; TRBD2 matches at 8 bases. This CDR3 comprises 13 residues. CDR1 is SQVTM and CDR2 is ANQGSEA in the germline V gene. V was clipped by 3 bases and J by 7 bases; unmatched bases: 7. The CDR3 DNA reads TGCAGCGTTGATGGACTAGCCTCCCGGACCCAGTACTTC. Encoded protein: CSVDGLASRTQYF. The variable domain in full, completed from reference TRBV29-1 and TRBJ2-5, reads SAVISQKPSRDICQRGTSLTIQCQVDSQVTMMFWYRQQPGQSLTLIATANQGSEATYESGFVIDKFPISRPNLTFSTLTVSNMSPEDSSIYLCSVDGLASRTQYFGPGTRLLVL.

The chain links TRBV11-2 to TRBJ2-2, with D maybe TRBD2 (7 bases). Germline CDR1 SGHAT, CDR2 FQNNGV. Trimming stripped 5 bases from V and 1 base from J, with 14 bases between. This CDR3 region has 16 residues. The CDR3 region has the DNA TGTGCCAGCAGCCAGGGGTCTAGCGGGAACACCGGGGAGCTGTTTTTT. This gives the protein CASSQGSSGNTGELFF. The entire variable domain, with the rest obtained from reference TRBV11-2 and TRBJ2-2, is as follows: EAGVAQSPRYKIIEKRQSVAFWCNPISGHATLYWYQQILGQGPKLLIQFQNNGVVDDSQLPKDRFSAERLKGVDSTLKIQPAKLEDSAVYLCASSQGSSGNTGELFFGEGSRLTVL.

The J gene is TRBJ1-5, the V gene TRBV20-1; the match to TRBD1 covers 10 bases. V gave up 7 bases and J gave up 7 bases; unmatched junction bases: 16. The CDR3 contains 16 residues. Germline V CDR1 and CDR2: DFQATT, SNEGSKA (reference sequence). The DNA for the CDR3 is TGCAGTGGGGAGGGACAGGGGATATTTGGGGAGCAGCCCCAGCATTTT. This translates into CSGEGQGIFGEQPQHF.

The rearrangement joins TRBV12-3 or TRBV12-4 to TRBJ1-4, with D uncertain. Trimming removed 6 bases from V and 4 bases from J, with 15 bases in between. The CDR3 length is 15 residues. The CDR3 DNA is TGTGCCAGCAGCTTGAGAGGCAGCCGTAATGAAAAACTGTTTTTT. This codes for CASSLRGSRNEKLFF.

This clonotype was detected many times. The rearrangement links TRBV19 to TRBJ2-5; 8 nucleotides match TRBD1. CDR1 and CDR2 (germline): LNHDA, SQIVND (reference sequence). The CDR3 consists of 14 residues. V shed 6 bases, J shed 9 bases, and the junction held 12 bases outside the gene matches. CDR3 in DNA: TGTGCCAGTAGCCGAAACTCCGGGACAGGAGCCCAGTACTTC. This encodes CASSRNSGTGAQYF.

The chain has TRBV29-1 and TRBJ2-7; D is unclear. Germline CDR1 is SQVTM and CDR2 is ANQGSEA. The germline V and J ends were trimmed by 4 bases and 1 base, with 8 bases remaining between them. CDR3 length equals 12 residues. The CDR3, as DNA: TGCAGCGTTGTTGTGGTGTCCTACGAGCAGTACTTC. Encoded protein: CSVVVVSYEQYF.